The rows below give T cell receptor beta chains drawn from one sample of a study of T-cell reconstitution after alpha-beta-depleted transplantation in children. Each CDR3 protein gets one entry after TCRdb re-called the PCR reads with MiXCR. This repertoire shows 780,000 or so distinct CDR3 sequences, less than 20% found once; its top ten account for just under 5%. The material was PBMCs, mostly from graft donor cells, obtained 360 days after TCRalphabeta/CD19-depleted stem cell transplant. The receptor set was obtained from a male patient between 5 and 17 years old who had a stem cell transplant for acute lymphoblastic leukemia, so the T cells may come from the graft donor. CDR3s include the opening cysteine and the closing phenylalanine or tryptophan. A D gene is named only where the DNA matches it firmly. Where a row states a size, it is once, few, many or the class of an expanded clone; other rows omit it.

cdr3_nt: TGTGCCAGCAGGCCGTGGAACAGGATCAAACAAGAGACCCAGTACTTC
cdr3_aa: CASRPWNRIKQETQYF
j_call: TRBJ2-5
d_call: -
v_call: TRBV3-1
clone_size: few

cdr3_nt: TGCGCCAGCAGCTTCGAAGGGGTCGGGTACGAGCAGTACTTC
cdr3_aa: CASSFEGVGYEQYF
j_call: TRBJ2-7
d_call: -
v_call: TRBV5-1
clone_size: many

cdr3_nt: TGTCCCAGCACACGCACGAGATCCGGGGAGCTGTTTTTT
cdr3_aa: CPSTRTRSGELFF
j_call: TRBJ2-2
d_call: -
v_call: TRBV12-3/TRBV12-4
clone_size: -

cdr3_nt: TGTGCCAGCAGGCCCCCCAGGGGGCTAAACACCGGGGAGCTGTTTTTT
cdr3_aa: CASRPPRGLNTGELFF
j_call: TRBJ2-2
d_call: TRBD1
v_call: TRBV6-1
clone_size: few

cdr3_nt: TGTGCCAGCAGTTTGCCCTCCACAGGGAAGAGGACAGATACGCAGTATTTT
cdr3_aa: CASSLPSTGKRTDTQYF
j_call: TRBJ2-3
d_call: -
v_call: TRBV12-3/TRBV12-4
clone_size: many

cdr3_nt: TGTGCCAGCAGCTTATCGGTATCGGGATACACCGGGGAGCTGTTTTTT
cdr3_aa: CASSLSVSGYTGELFF
j_call: TRBJ2-2
d_call: -
v_call: TRBV7-2
clone_size: once

cdr3_nt: TGCAGTGCTAGATCAGGGCCAAGGGGGTCACCCCTCCACTTT
cdr3_aa: CSARSGPRGSPLHF
j_call: TRBJ1-6
d_call: -
v_call: TRBV20-1
clone_size: few

cdr3_nt: TGCAGTGCTAGGACAGTTTCGACCTACGAGCAGTACTTC
cdr3_aa: CSARTVSTYEQYF
j_call: TRBJ2-7
d_call: -
v_call: TRBV20-1
clone_size: few

cdr3_nt: TGCAGTGCTAGCTCGGCTAGCAGCTACACCGGGGAGCTGTTTTTT
cdr3_aa: CSASSASSYTGELFF
j_call: TRBJ2-2
d_call: -
v_call: TRBV20-1
clone_size: -

cdr3_nt: TGCAGCGCCGAGGGGCGAAGCTCCTACAATGAGCAGTTCTTC
cdr3_aa: CSAEGRSSYNEQFF
j_call: TRBJ2-1
d_call: -
v_call: TRBV29-1
clone_size: -

cdr3_nt: TGCGCCAGCAGCACAATGGGCAATCTCTATGGCTACACCTTC
cdr3_aa: CASSTMGNLYGYTF
j_call: TRBJ1-2
d_call: -
v_call: TRBV4-1
clone_size: -

cdr3_nt: TGCAGTGCTAGTAGGGAGCGGCCCGGACAGAAAAACATTCAGTACTTC
cdr3_aa: CSASRERPGQKNIQYF
j_call: TRBJ2-4
d_call: -
v_call: TRBV20-1
clone_size: -

cdr3_nt: TGCGCCAGCAGCCCGGGGAGCGCAGATACGCAGTATTTT
cdr3_aa: CASSPGSADTQYF
j_call: TRBJ2-3
d_call: -
v_call: TRBV5-1
clone_size: few

cdr3_nt: TGTGCCAGCAGCACTAGGGCAGGGGGAGGTCAGCCCCAGCATTTT
cdr3_aa: CASSTRAGGGQPQHF
j_call: TRBJ1-5
d_call: TRBD1
v_call: TRBV3-1
clone_size: few

cdr3_nt: TGTGCCAGTAGTACCCAGGGTCCCCAGTACTTC
cdr3_aa: CASSTQGPQYF
j_call: TRBJ2-4
d_call: -
v_call: TRBV19
clone_size: many

cdr3_nt: TGTACCAGCAGTACAAGCGGGAGGGACGTGTGGGTCACCGGGGAGCTGTTTTTT
cdr3_aa: CTSSTSGRDVWVTGELFF
j_call: TRBJ2-2
d_call: TRBD2
v_call: TRBV12-3/TRBV12-4
clone_size: -

cdr3_nt: TGCAGTGCATCCCCTGGACAGCCTCCCTACGAGCAGTACTTC
cdr3_aa: CSASPGQPPYEQYF
j_call: TRBJ2-7
d_call: -
v_call: TRBV20-1
clone_size: -

cdr3_nt: TGTGCCAGCAGCGTCCTCGGGACTGGAGGCACTGAAGCTTTCTTT
cdr3_aa: CASSVLGTGGTEAFF
j_call: TRBJ1-1
d_call: -
v_call: TRBV9
clone_size: -

cdr3_nt: TGTGCCACCAGCAGAGGATTTCAGGGGCGAAAAGAGACCCAGTACTTC
cdr3_aa: CATSRGFQGRKETQYF
j_call: TRBJ2-5
d_call: -
v_call: TRBV15
clone_size: -

cdr3_nt: TGCAGCCAGCAGGGGTTAGCATACAATGAGCAGTTCTTC
cdr3_aa: CSQQGLAYNEQFF
j_call: TRBJ2-1
d_call: -
v_call: TRBV29-1
clone_size: few

cdr3_nt: TGTGCCAGCGGCTCAGGGTACACCGGGGAGCTGTTTTTT
cdr3_aa: CASGSGYTGELFF
j_call: TRBJ2-2
d_call: -
v_call: TRBV6-1
clone_size: -

cdr3_nt: TGTGCCAGCAGCCCGACAGGGTCTGAGCAGTTCTTC
cdr3_aa: CASSPTGSEQFF
j_call: TRBJ2-1
d_call: TRBD1
v_call: TRBV3-1
clone_size: -

cdr3_nt: TGTGCCAGCGCGGAAACGGCGCATGGCTACACCTTC
cdr3_aa: CASAETAHGYTF
j_call: TRBJ1-2
d_call: -
v_call: TRBV2
clone_size: -

cdr3_nt: TGTGCCAGCAACGGGGGGACTAGCGGGAGTGTCCACAATGAGCAGTTCTTC
cdr3_aa: CASNGGTSGSVHNEQFF
j_call: TRBJ2-1
d_call: TRBD2
v_call: TRBV7-9
clone_size: few

cdr3_nt: TGTGCCACCGGGGACGGGTATGAAAAACTGTTTTTT
cdr3_aa: CATGDGYEKLFF
j_call: TRBJ1-4
d_call: -
v_call: TRBV10-3
clone_size: few

cdr3_nt: TGTGCCAGCAGCCGCGACAGGGTCGATTCACCCCTCCACTTT
cdr3_aa: CASSRDRVDSPLHF
j_call: TRBJ1-6
d_call: TRBD1
v_call: TRBV14
clone_size: -

cdr3_nt: TGTGCCAGCAGTTATAATGTAGCGGGTACCACAGATACGCAGTATTTT
cdr3_aa: CASSYNVAGTTDTQYF
j_call: TRBJ2-3
d_call: TRBD2
v_call: TRBV6-5
clone_size: many

cdr3_nt: TGTGCCAGCAGCGTAGGTAGAGGGAAGAACACTGAAGCTTTCTTT
cdr3_aa: CASSVGRGKNTEAFF
j_call: TRBJ1-1
d_call: -
v_call: TRBV9
clone_size: many

cdr3_nt: TGTGCCACCAGCAGACGGGACATCGACGAGCAGTACTTC
cdr3_aa: CATSRRDIDEQYF
j_call: TRBJ2-7
d_call: -
v_call: TRBV15
clone_size: -

cdr3_nt: TGTGCCAGCAGCTTAGGACGTACAGGGTCGCGCGGGAGAGGTTACGAGCAGTACTTC
cdr3_aa: CASSLGRTGSRGRGYEQYF
j_call: TRBJ2-7
d_call: -
v_call: TRBV11-2
clone_size: -

cdr3_nt: TGTGCCAGCAGCCAGCTTTCCGGGACAGGGAGACTACCCCTCCACTTT
cdr3_aa: CASSQLSGTGRLPLHF
j_call: TRBJ1-6
d_call: TRBD1
v_call: TRBV14
clone_size: -

cdr3_nt: TGTGCCAGCAGCCCAGGGACTAGCGGGAGATCTGAGCAGTTCTTC
cdr3_aa: CASSPGTSGRSEQFF
j_call: TRBJ2-1
d_call: TRBD2
v_call: TRBV27
clone_size: -

cdr3_nt: TGTGCCAGCAGCTTAGCGGCAGGGGGCAACTATGGCTACACCTTC
cdr3_aa: CASSLAAGGNYGYTF
j_call: TRBJ1-2
d_call: TRBD1
v_call: TRBV11-2
clone_size: -

cdr3_nt: TGTGCCAGCAGTGTGCACGAGCAGTACTTC
cdr3_aa: CASSVHEQYF
j_call: TRBJ2-7
d_call: -
v_call: TRBV2
clone_size: many

cdr3_nt: TGCGCCAGCAGCATTTCGACAGGGCGGAACACTGAAGCTTTCTTT
cdr3_aa: CASSISTGRNTEAFF
j_call: TRBJ1-1
d_call: TRBD1
v_call: TRBV5-1
clone_size: few

cdr3_nt: TGTGCCAGCGCGGCCAGCGGGAATGAGCAGTTCTTC
cdr3_aa: CASAASGNEQFF
j_call: TRBJ2-1
d_call: -
v_call: TRBV2
clone_size: -

cdr3_nt: TGTGCCAGCTCACCACCGCCGCGGTATATGATCAACAATGAGCAGTTCTTC
cdr3_aa: CASSPPPRYMINNEQFF
j_call: TRBJ2-1
d_call: -
v_call: TRBV18
clone_size: few

cdr3_nt: TGTGCCAGCAGTGTTCCCAATAAGAGAGAGCAGTTCTTC
cdr3_aa: CASSVPNKREQFF
j_call: TRBJ2-1
d_call: -
v_call: TRBV2
clone_size: -

cdr3_nt: TGTGCCAGCAGGGGGGGAGGCCACAATGAGCAGTTCTTC
cdr3_aa: CASRGGGHNEQFF
j_call: TRBJ2-1
d_call: -
v_call: TRBV12-3/TRBV12-4
clone_size: -

cdr3_nt: TGTGCCACCAGCAGGTCTAAAGCGGGAGGATGGACCGGGGAGCTGTTTTTT
cdr3_aa: CATSRSKAGGWTGELFF
j_call: TRBJ2-2
d_call: TRBD2
v_call: TRBV15
clone_size: -

cdr3_nt: TGTGCCAGCAGCTTAATGACAGCAGGACCCCAAGAGACCCAGTACTTC
cdr3_aa: CASSLMTAGPQETQYF
j_call: TRBJ2-5
d_call: -
v_call: TRBV11-1
clone_size: few

cdr3_nt: TGCAGTCCAGGGAGCGGAACCTACAATGAGCAGTTCTTC
cdr3_aa: CSPGSGTYNEQFF
j_call: TRBJ2-1
d_call: -
v_call: TRBV20-1
clone_size: few

cdr3_nt: TGTGCCAGCAGCGGGAGACTAGTGAGAGATACGCAGTATTTT
cdr3_aa: CASSGRLVRDTQYF
j_call: TRBJ2-3
d_call: -
v_call: TRBV9
clone_size: -

cdr3_nt: TGTGCCAGCAGCGTATCATGGGGCGCCAAAAACATTCAGTACTTC
cdr3_aa: CASSVSWGAKNIQYF
j_call: TRBJ2-4
d_call: -
v_call: TRBV9
clone_size: -

cdr3_nt: TGCAGCGTTGGGGGATGGGGCAATCAGCCCCAGCATTTT
cdr3_aa: CSVGGWGNQPQHF
j_call: TRBJ1-5
d_call: -
v_call: TRBV29-1
clone_size: few

cdr3_nt: TGTGCCATCAGTAGGAGACCCGAAGGGGTCACAGATACGCAGTATTTT
cdr3_aa: CAISRRPEGVTDTQYF
j_call: TRBJ2-3
d_call: -
v_call: TRBV10-3
clone_size: many

cdr3_nt: TGTGCCAGCAGCTCTATGGGGGACAGAGGGGACATTCAGTACTTC
cdr3_aa: CASSSMGDRGDIQYF
j_call: TRBJ2-4
d_call: TRBD1
v_call: TRBV7-8
clone_size: many

cdr3_nt: TGTGCCTCAGGGGCTAGCAACTACGAGCAGTACTTC
cdr3_aa: CASGASNYEQYF
j_call: TRBJ2-7
d_call: -
v_call: TRBV12-3/TRBV12-4
clone_size: many

cdr3_nt: TGCAGCGCCCTAAGCGGGAGGGGAGAGACCCAGTACTTC
cdr3_aa: CSALSGRGETQYF
j_call: TRBJ2-5
d_call: TRBD2
v_call: TRBV29-1
clone_size: -

cdr3_nt: TGTGCCAGCAGCTCCGGGACCTCATCCACGGATACGCAGTATTTT
cdr3_aa: CASSSGTSSTDTQYF
j_call: TRBJ2-3
d_call: -
v_call: TRBV7-7
clone_size: -

cdr3_nt: TGTGCCAGCAGCTTCGACGGTAGCCGCACAGATACGCAGTATTTT
cdr3_aa: CASSFDGSRTDTQYF
j_call: TRBJ2-3
d_call: -
v_call: TRBV9
clone_size: few

cdr3_nt: TGCGCCAGCAGCTTGGAAGTCACGGAGACCCAGTACTTC
cdr3_aa: CASSLEVTETQYF
j_call: TRBJ2-5
d_call: -
v_call: TRBV5-1
clone_size: few

cdr3_nt: TGCAGCGTAAGGACACCTTCGATGAACACTGAAGCTTTCTTT
cdr3_aa: CSVRTPSMNTEAFF
j_call: TRBJ1-1
d_call: -
v_call: TRBV29-1
clone_size: few

cdr3_nt: TGTGCCAGCGGAGCGGGAGGGCCGGTGGGAGAGACCCAGTACTTC
cdr3_aa: CASGAGGPVGETQYF
j_call: TRBJ2-5
d_call: TRBD2
v_call: TRBV3-1
clone_size: few

cdr3_nt: TGCAGTGCCCAAAACCCTGGACTAGCGGCCTACAATGAGCAGTTCTTC
cdr3_aa: CSAQNPGLAAYNEQFF
j_call: TRBJ2-1
d_call: TRBD2
v_call: TRBV20-1
clone_size: few